These T cell receptor beta chains were read from a single sample in a study of response to subunit inactivated influenza vaccine. TCRdb reanalysed the RT-PCR reads using MiXCR and keeps one entry per CDR3 protein. Of about 650,000 distinct CDR3 sequences detected, approximately 14% appear once; the ten largest clones hold 6% to 9.5%. The sample consisted of PBMCs from blood, taken 14 to 15 days before vaccination. The receptor set was obtained from a man in his fifties or sixties who received an inactivated influenza vaccine. The CDR3 runs from the conserved cysteine through the conserved F or W. Fields, in order: D gene, V gene, clone size, J gene, CDR3 protein, CDR3 DNA. D genes are given only for firm matches. Not every row has a clone size; where given, it reads once, few, many or a size class.

D: -; V: TRBV12-3/TRBV12-4; size: -; J: TRBJ1-1; CDR3: CASSLSFGRGFSTEAFF; DNA: TGTGCCAGCAGTTTAAGTTTCGGCAGGGGTTTTAGCACTGAAGCTTTCTTT
D: TRBD1; V: TRBV25-1; size: few; J: TRBJ2-5; CDR3: CASSPRDREETQYF; DNA: TGTGCCAGCAGTCCCCGGGACAGGGAAGAGACCCAGTACTTC
D: -; V: TRBV7-8; size: -; J: TRBJ2-3; CDR3: CASSFQRSSTDTQYF; DNA: TGTGCCAGCAGCTTCCAGCGATCTAGCACAGATACGCAGTATTTT
D: -; V: TRBV4-2; size: -; J: TRBJ1-1; CDR3: CASIQDLLPGNTEAFF; DNA: TGTGCCAGCATCCAAGACCTGCTCCCTGGGAACACTGAAGCTTTCTTT
D: -; V: TRBV3-1; size: -; J: TRBJ1-2; CDR3: CASSLRVSGTYGYTF; DNA: TGTGCCAGCAGCCTCCGGGTGTCGGGGACCTATGGCTACACCTTC
D: -; V: TRBV12-3/TRBV12-4; size: few; J: TRBJ2-5; CDR3: CASSPRTVMETQYF; DNA: TGTGCCAGCAGCCCACGGACAGTGATGGAGACCCAGTACTTC
D: -; V: TRBV7-7; size: -; J: TRBJ2-3; CDR3: CASSLAPVSGPPADTQYF; DNA: TGTGCTAGCAGCTTAGCGCCGGTTAGCGGACCCCCAGCAGATACGCAGTATTTT
D: -; V: TRBV5-1; size: -; J: TRBJ2-7; CDR3: CASSLDRRAIYEQYF; DNA: TGCGCCAGCAGCTTGGATCGCAGGGCTATCTACGAGCAGTACTTC
D: -; V: TRBV25-1; size: -; J: TRBJ1-4; CDR3: CASSEYGKLFF; DNA: TGTGCCAGCAGTGAATACGGGAAACTGTTTTTT
D: -; V: TRBV5-1; size: few; J: TRBJ2-7; CDR3: CASRKQVNSYEQYF; DNA: TGCGCCAGCAGGAAACAAGTAAACTCCTACGAGCAGTACTTC
D: -; V: TRBV4-2; size: few; J: TRBJ2-2; CDR3: CASSQDTAGGTGELFF; DNA: TGTGCCAGCAGCCAAGATACTGCGGGTGGTACCGGGGAGCTGTTTTTT
D: TRBD2; V: TRBV20-1; size: few; J: TRBJ2-5; CDR3: CSATGTSGGIRETQYF; DNA: TGCAGTGCAACCGGGACTAGCGGGGGGATCCGGGAGACCCAGTACTTC
D: -; V: TRBV4-3; size: many; J: TRBJ2-3; CDR3: CASSQDPGPSSTDTQYF; DNA: TGCGCCAGCAGCCAAGACCCAGGTCCTTCTAGCACAGATACGCAGTATTTT
D: -; V: TRBV11-2; size: few; J: TRBJ2-3; CDR3: CASSLVLGRGADTQYF; DNA: TGTGCCAGCAGCTTGGTCTTGGGCAGGGGGGCAGATACGCAGTATTTT
D: TRBD1; V: TRBV6-1; size: few; J: TRBJ2-6; CDR3: CASRDRAGANVLTF; DNA: TGTGCCAGCAGAGACAGGGCTGGGGCCAACGTCCTGACTTTC
D: -; V: TRBV21-1; size: -; J: TRBJ1-5; CDR3: CASSRRTGGGSNQPQHF; DNA: TGTGCCAGCAGCAGACGGACAGGGGGCGGAAGCAATCAGCCCCAGCATTTT
D: TRBD2; V: TRBV6-1; size: few; J: TRBJ2-7; CDR3: CASTQTGGAYEQYF; DNA: TGTGCCAGCACGCAGACGGGAGGGGCCTACGAGCAGTACTTC
D: TRBD2; V: TRBV2; size: -; J: TRBJ2-1; CDR3: CASSGPSGGNNEQFF; DNA: TGTGCCAGCTCTGGTCCTAGCGGGGGAAACAATGAGCAGTTCTTC
D: -; V: TRBV27; size: once; J: TRBJ2-5; CDR3: CASSRWDGPQETQYF; DNA: TGTGCCAGCAGCCGGTGGGACGGGCCTCAAGAGACCCAGTACTTC
D: -; V: TRBV11-2; size: many; J: TRBJ2-1; CDR3: CASRGKYNEQFF; DNA: TGTGCCAGCAGAGGAAAATACAATGAGCAGTTCTTC
D: -; V: TRBV5-1; size: -; J: TRBJ2-7; CDR3: CASSSIDGSYEQYF; DNA: TGCGCCAGCAGCTCCATCGACGGATCCTACGAGCAGTACTTC
D: TRBD1; V: TRBV27; size: few; J: TRBJ2-7; CDR3: CASSATGGGYEQYF; DNA: TGTGCCAGCAGTGCGACAGGGGGCGGCTACGAGCAGTACTTC
D: -; V: TRBV7-9; size: -; J: TRBJ2-3; CDR3: CASSIRGGPTDTQYF; DNA: TGTGCCAGCAGCATCCGAGGAGGACCCACAGATACGCAGTATTTT
D: -; V: TRBV4-1; size: few; J: TRBJ1-2; CDR3: CASSQEGRHYGYTF; DNA: TGCGCCAGCAGCCAAGAGGGCCGCCACTATGGCTACACCTTC
D: -; V: TRBV5-1; size: -; J: TRBJ2-6; CDR3: CASSWQGTGANVLTF; DNA: TGCGCCAGCAGCTGGCAGGGTACCGGGGCCAACGTCCTGACTTTC
D: -; V: TRBV7-2; size: few; J: TRBJ2-1; CDR3: CASSSTIKTETYNEQFF; DNA: TGTGCCAGCAGCTCCACAATTAAGACGGAAACCTACAATGAGCAGTTCTTC
D: -; V: TRBV5-1; size: -; J: TRBJ2-1; CDR3: CASTKGPPYNEQFF; DNA: TGCGCCAGCACTAAGGGACCCCCATACAATGAGCAGTTCTTC
D: TRBD1; V: TRBV24-1; size: many; J: TRBJ2-3; CDR3: CATSDGDSTSTDTQYF; DNA: TGTGCCACCAGTGACGGGGACAGCACTAGCACAGATACGCAGTATTTT
D: -; V: TRBV15; size: -; J: TRBJ1-1; CDR3: CATSRDSVGNTEAFF; DNA: TGTGCCACCAGCAGAGATTCGGTGGGGAACACTGAAGCTTTCTTT
D: TRBD1; V: TRBV9; size: many; J: TRBJ2-1; CDR3: CASSPGTGRNEQFF; DNA: TGTGCCAGCAGTCCTGGGACAGGGCGTAATGAGCAGTTCTTC
D: TRBD2; V: TRBV6-2/TRBV6-3; size: -; J: TRBJ2-1; CDR3: CASSRGTSGLMAYNEQFF; DNA: TGTGCCAGCAGCAGAGGGACTAGCGGATTAATGGCCTACAATGAGCAGTTCTTC
D: -; V: TRBV20-1; size: -; J: TRBJ2-3; CDR3: CSARRGAGMDTQYF; DNA: TGCAGTGCTAGACGAGGGGCGGGGATGGATACGCAGTATTTT
D: -; V: TRBV15; size: -; J: TRBJ2-3; CDR3: CATSRDGELGADTQYF; DNA: TGTGCCACCAGCAGAGATGGAGAATTGGGGGCAGATACGCAGTATTTT
D: TRBD1; V: TRBV12-3/TRBV12-4; size: once; J: TRBJ2-2; CDR3: CASSDRVGGELFF; DNA: TGTGCCAGCTCGGACAGGGTGGGCGGGGAGCTGTTTTTT
D: TRBD1; V: TRBV20-1; size: few; J: TRBJ1-1; CDR3: CSHRRQGDSEAFF; DNA: TGCAGCCACAGGCGGCAGGGGGACTCTGAAGCTTTCTTT
D: TRBD2; V: TRBV6-2/TRBV6-3; size: few; J: TRBJ2-7; CDR3: CASTKLQSGNYYEQYF; DNA: TGTGCCAGCACCAAACTTCAGAGCGGGAATTACTACGAGCAGTACTTC
D: TRBD2; V: TRBV6-2/TRBV6-3; size: -; J: TRBJ2-1; CDR3: CASSYARLAGGLDSYNEQFF; DNA: TGTGCCAGCAGTTACGCCCGACTAGCGGGGGGGCTAGACTCCTACAATGAGCAGTTCTTC